These 21 T cell receptor beta chains share one sample of origin, sequenced in a study of cytomegalovirus exposure and HLA in healthy donors. Vbeta (60) and Jbeta (13) primers were used in the PCR. The assay was immunoSEQ multiplex PCR, and TCRdb's table has in-frame clones only and misses some. The sample contains roughly 100,000 clones, 10% to 15% of which appear only once. Sequencing used PBMCs. Receptors originate from a middle-aged man in good health and CMV-seropositive.

This clone was detected a few times. The rearrangement joins TRBV4-1 to TRBJ2-1; 9 nucleotides align to TRBD2. V shed 3 bases, J shed 2 bases, and the junction held 5 bases outside the gene matches. CDR1 is MGHRA, CDR2 YSYEKL, per germline. The CDR3 runs to 16 residues. Written as DNA, the CDR3 is TGCGCCAGCAGCCAGAGTAGCGGGAGACCCTACAATGAGCAGTTCTTC. Amino acid sequence: CASSQSSGRPYNEQFF.

The chain uses TRBV14 and TRBJ2-1; perhaps TRBD2 as D (5 bases). Trimming removed 7 bases at V and 7 bases at J, with 11 bases between. CDR3 length equals 12 residues. Germline V gives CDR1 SGHDN, CDR2 FVKESK. CDR3 bases: TGTGCCAGCAACACGGGATGGAATGAGCAGTTCTTC. Amino acid sequence: CASNTGWNEQFF.

The J gene is TRBJ1-4, the V gene TRBV19; weak D call: TRBD1 (6 bases). The CDR3 is 15 amino acids. Trimming left V 3 bases short and J 4 bases short, with 12 bases between. Germline loops: CDR1 LNHDA, CDR2 SQIVND (reference sequence). In nucleotides, the CDR3 is TGTGCCAGTAGTATCGGGCGAGGGGGTAATGAAAAACTGTTTTTT. This translates into CASSIGRGGNEKLFF.

This clone was detected only a few times. The rearrangement links TRBV19 to TRBJ2-5; D is unclear. V lost 2 bases and J 5 bases, leaving 6 bases between the germline ends. The germline gives CDR1 LNHDA, CDR2 SQIVND (reference sequence). This CDR3 spans 12 amino acids. The CDR3 nucleotides read TGTGCCAGTAGTATAATCGGGGAGACCCAGTACTTC. Protein: CASSIIGETQYF.

This clone was found a few times. V is TRBV9 and J is TRBJ2-3; D is perhaps TRBD2 (6 bases). Trimming cost V 3 bases and J 2 bases, with 13 bases left between them. Looked up from germline, CDR1 is SGDLS and CDR2 is YYNGEE. This CDR3 has 15 amino acids. The CDR3 DNA is TGTGCCAGCAGCGAAGGAGGGACTTACACAGATACGCAGTATTTT. This sequence encodes CASSEGGTYTDTQYF.

The rearrangement links TRBV25-1 to TRBJ2-5; 7 nucleotides match TRBD2. The germline V gene has CDR1 MGHDK and CDR2 SYGVNS. The CDR3 is 11 amino acids. With V trimmed by 11 bases and J by 5 bases, 5 bases remained unmatched. CDR3 amino acids: CARLGGETQYF. DNA for the CDR3: TGTGCCCGTCTGGGGGGGGAGACCCAGTACTTC.

This CDR3 reads CASSFAGVGYTF. The CDR3 DNA reads TGTGCCAGCAGCTTTGCAGGGGTTGGCTACACCTTC. V and J are TRBV5-8 and TRBJ1-2; tentatively, D is TRBD1 (6 bases). The CDR3 length is 12 residues. The V end was cut by 2 bases, the J end by 7 bases, with 9 bases between. Germline CDR1 SGHTS, CDR2 YDEGEE.

This clone has a handful of counts. The J gene is TRBJ1-1, the V gene TRBV5-1, with 8 bases lining up with TRBD1. Looked up from germline, CDR1 is SGHRS and CDR2 is YFSETQ. The CDR3 spans 15 residues. V lost 4 bases, J lost 4 bases, and 9 bases stayed unmatched. As DNA, the CDR3 is TGCGCCAGCAGCAACACACAGGGGGGGGGCACTGAAGCTTTCTTT. As protein: CASSNTQGGGTEAFF.

This clone has more than one count but fewer than ten. J is TRBJ1-5 and V is TRBV19; D not resolved. V lost 5 bases, J lost 7 bases, and 18 bases lay in between. Germline assignment: CDR1 LNHDA and CDR2 SQIVND (reference sequence). The CDR3 runs to 15 residues. CDR3 nucleotide sequence: TGTGCCAGTAGTTTGGCGAACTCGCGGGCGCAGCCCCAGCATTTT. Translation gives CASSLANSRAQPQHF.

This clone was seen a few times. The chain uses TRBV11-2 and TRBJ2-1; D is possibly TRBD2 (5 bases). CDR3 length: 15 amino acids. The V gene lost 6 bases and the J gene lost 5 bases, with 17 bases spanning the gap. In germline, CDR1 is SGHAT, CDR2 FQNNGV. The chain's CDR3 is CASRDWTLPDNEQFF. DNA for the CDR3: TGTGCCAGCAGGGATTGGACTCTCCCTGACAATGAGCAGTTCTTC.

The chain couples TRBV28 to TRBJ2-7; possibly TRBD1 for D (5 bases). The CDR3 is made up of 14 amino acids. V dropped 10 bases and J dropped 0 bases, with 16 bases sitting between them. Germline values: CDR1 MDHEN, CDR2 SYDVKM. CDR3: CATKTHRSSYEQYF. The CDR3 DNA is TGTGCCACCAAAACCCACAGGAGCTCCTACGAGCAGTACTTC.

This clone appeared a few times. The V gene is TRBV28, the J gene TRBJ2-7; D is perhaps TRBD2 (5 bases). Looked up from germline, CDR1 is MDHEN and CDR2 is SYDVKM. The CDR3 sequence is 11 residues long. V was trimmed by 6 bases and J by 4 bases, leaving 7 bases between them. The CDR3 spells CASSWRYEQYF. The CDR3 nucleotides read TGTGCCAGCAGCTGGAGGTACGAGCAGTACTTC.

The chain employs TRBV4-3 and TRBJ1-3; D may be TRBD1 (6 bases). The CDR3 loop spans 16 amino acids. The V gene lost 1 base and the J gene lost 1 base, with 11 bases spanning the gap. Germline V gene sequence: CDR1 LGHNA, CDR2 YSLEER. The CDR3 protein is CASSQAYGQSGNTIYF. The CDR3 coding sequence is TGCGCCAGCAGCCAAGCCTACGGACAGTCTGGAAACACCATATATTTT.

The chain recombines TRBV19 with TRBJ2-7, with a tentative D call TRBD1 (5 bases). This CDR3 comprises 15 residues. CDR1 and CDR2 from the germline V gene are LNHDA and SQIVND (reference sequence). The V end was cut by 5 bases, the J end by 7 bases, with 21 bases between. The CDR3 protein is CASSPLIGPQGEQYF. The CDR3 bases are TGTGCCAGTAGTCCTCTTATTGGGCCCCAGGGAGAGCAGTACTTC. Using reference TRBV19 and TRBJ2-7 for the parts outside the CDR3, the full variable domain is DGGITQSPKYLFRKEGQNVTLSCEQNLNHDAMYWYRQDPGQGLRLIYYSQIVNDFQKGDIAEGYSVSREKKESFPLTVTSAQKNPTAFYLCASSPLIGPQGEQYFGPGTRLTVT.

A few counts support this clone. The V and J genes are TRBV7-9 and TRBJ2-7; D possibly corresponds to TRBD1 (7 bases). V lost 5 bases and J 3 bases, leaving 17 bases between the germline ends. The CDR3 is 15 residues long. The germline CDR1 and CDR2 sequences are SEHNR and FQNEAQ (reference sequence). Here the CDR3 DNA reads TGTGCCAGCAGCCCGGGGGCACAGGGGATCTACGAGCAGTACTTC. Its translation: CASSPGAQGIYEQYF. Drawing the rest from reference TRBV7-9 and TRBJ2-7, the complete variable domain is DTGVSQNPRHKITKRGQNVTFRCDPISEHNRLYWYRQTLGQGPEFLTYFQNEAQLEKSRLLSDRFSAERPKGSFSTLEIQRTEQGDSAMYLCASSPGAQGIYEQYFGPGTRLTVT.

This sequence joins TRBV6-1 and TRBJ2-7; 8 bases line up with TRBD1. The germline V gene has CDR1 MNHNS and CDR2 SASEGT. Losses at the gene ends were 7 bases for V and 2 bases for J; bases not matched to a gene: 7. The CDR3 is 14 residues long. The CDR3 loop is CASTSGGHPYEQYF. In DNA form, the CDR3 reads TGTGCCAGCACTTCAGGGGGCCATCCCTACGAGCAGTACTTC.

This chain connects TRBV29-1 to TRBJ2-4; 11 bases line up with TRBD1. The V gene end was trimmed by 5 bases and the J gene end by 9 bases; junction bases not matched to a gene: 3. CDR1 is SQVTM and CDR2 is ANQGSEA in the germline V gene. The CDR3 extends over 12 amino acids. The CDR3 region has the DNA TGCAGCGTTACGGACAGGGGGCGCATTCAGTACTTC. It specifies CSVTDRGRIQYF.

CDR3 in DNA: TGTGCCAGCAGCTTAGTGGGGGCCTCGAACACCGGGGAGCTGTTTTTT. This encodes CASSLVGASNTGELFF. V is TRBV11-3 and J is TRBJ2-2; a weak D match, TRBD1 (6 bases). Looked up from germline, CDR1 is SGHNT and CDR2 is YENEEA. The ends were cut back, 1 base at V and 0 bases at J, with 9 bases in the middle. The CDR3 contains 16 residues.

A few counts support this clone. The CDR3 nucleotides read TGCGCCAGCAGCCGCATGGCGGGGGCCGAGACCCAGTACTTC. Translating it yields CASSRMAGAETQYF. This chain joins TRBV5-1 and TRBJ2-5; the D gene is possibly TRBD2 (7 bases). Per germline, CDR1 SGHRS and CDR2 YFSETQ. The CDR3 loop spans 14 amino acids. V was shortened by 4 bases and J by 5 bases, with 15 bases between the two germline ends.

This chain joins TRBV11-3 and TRBJ2-1; 7 positions agree with TRBD2. From germline, CDR1 is SGHNT and CDR2 YENEEA. The CDR3 is 14 amino acids. The trim removed 5 bases at V and 6 bases at J, leaving 7 bases unmatched. Here the CDR3 DNA reads TGTGCCAGCAGCCACAGACTAGCCTTCAATGAGCAGTTCTTC. Protein sequence: CASSHRLAFNEQFF. Based on the CDR3 plus reference TRBV11-3 and TRBJ2-1, the full variable domain is EAGVVQSPRYKIIEKKQPVAFWCNPISGHNTLYWYLQNLGQGPELLIRYENEEAVDDSQLPKDRFSAERLKGVDSTLKIQPAELGDSAVYLCASSHRLAFNEQFFGPGTRLTVL.

V usage is TRBV7-9 and J usage is TRBJ2-7; TRBD1 matches 7 bases. The CDR3 loop spans 16 amino acids. With 5 bases clipped from V and 6 bases from J, the junction kept 16 bases outside the gene matches. Per germline, CDR1 SEHNR and CDR2 FQNEAQ (reference sequence). The CDR3 DNA reads TGTGCCAGCAGCCATGGACAGGCCTCGAGGTCGGGCGAGCAGTACTTC. This gives the protein CASSHGQASRSGEQYF.